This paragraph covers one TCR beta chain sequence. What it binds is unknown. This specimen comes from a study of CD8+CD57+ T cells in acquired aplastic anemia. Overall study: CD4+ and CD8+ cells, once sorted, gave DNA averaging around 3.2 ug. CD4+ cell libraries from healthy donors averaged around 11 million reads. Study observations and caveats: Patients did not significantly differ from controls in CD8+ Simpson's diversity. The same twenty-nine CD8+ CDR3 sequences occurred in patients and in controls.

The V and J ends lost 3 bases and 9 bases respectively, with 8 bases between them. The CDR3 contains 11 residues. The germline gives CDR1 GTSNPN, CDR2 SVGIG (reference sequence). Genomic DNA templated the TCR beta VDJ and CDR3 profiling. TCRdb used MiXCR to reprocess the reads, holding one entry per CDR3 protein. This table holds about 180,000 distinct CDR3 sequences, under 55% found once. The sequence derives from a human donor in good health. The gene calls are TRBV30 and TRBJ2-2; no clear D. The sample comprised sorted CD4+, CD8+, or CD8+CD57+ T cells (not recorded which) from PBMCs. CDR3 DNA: TGTGCCTGGAGCGTAGCCCGGGAGCTGTTTTTT. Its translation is CAWSVARELFF.